These 11 T cell receptor beta chains were sequenced from one sample in a study of tissue T cells after allogeneic stem cell transplantation. Libraries were prepared by immunoSEQ multiplex PCR; TCRdb keeps only in-frame clonotypes and omits some of them. Of 6,500 to 7,500 clones detected, around half appear once; the ten largest clones hold approximately 3.9%. The time point: mouse harvest day 7 after allogeneic transplant. Tail vein injection delivered 10^7 T-cell-depleted bone marrow cells and 10^6 splenic CD5+ T cells. Sequencing was carried out using gut tissue. The source is a female BALB/c mouse given C57BL/6 T cells with graft-versus-host disease after an allogeneic hematopoietic cell transplant.

This clone showed up just a few times. Mouse names are used for the genes. The read comes to an end 1 residue before the CDR3 does, leaving the germline J gene to fill in the end. V is TRBV26 and J is TRBJ2-1, with 8 bases identical to TRBD1. CDR1 and CDR2 (germline): KGHPV, FQNQEV (reference sequence). The CDR3 is 14 residues long. The junction had 4 bases not matched to a gene; V was cut back by 2 bases and J by 7 bases. CDR3 bases read: TGTGCCAGCAGTCTGCGACAGGGGAGGGCTGAGCAGTTC. Translated: CASSLRQGRAEQF. The entire CDR3 is CASSLRQGRAEQFF.

Points on this clone: Germline and genes here are mouse. The CDR3 end lies 1 residue beyond the end of the read and is filled in from the germline J gene. This chain links TRBV23 with TRBJ1-1; TRBD1 is the table's D call and was not checked against the DNA. The CDR3 has 14 amino acids. Germline V gives CDR1 KGHTA, CDR2 FQNQQP. The sequenced CDR3 bases are TGCTCCAGCAGTCATGGGACACCAAACACAGAAGTCTTC. Protein product: CSSSHGTPNTEVF. The whole CDR3 region reads CSSSHGTPNTEVFF.

Concerning this clone: Germline and genes: mouse. Read coverage stops 1 residue before the CDR3 terminus; the germline J gene supplies the remainder. The chain carries TRBV12-1 and TRBJ2-3, with 10 positions matching TRBD2. The CDR3 is 16 amino acids. Per the germline V gene, CDR1 is SGHSN and CDR2 is HYEKVE. The J segment lost 1 base and the V segment lost 4 bases, leaving 7 bases of the junction unmatched. Incomplete CDR3 DNA: TGTGCCAGCTCCCGACTGGGGGGCGCAGGTGCAGAAACGCTGTAT. Encoded protein: CASSRLGGAGAETLY. The entire CDR3 reads CASSRLGGAGAETLYF.

A word on this clone: These gene names are mouse names. The read finishes 1 residue shy of the CDR3 end, and the germline J gene is used to complete it. V gene TRBV3 combines with J gene TRBJ1-3; TRBD1 aligns across 8 bases. V shed 3 bases and J 4 bases; nucleotides not matched to a gene: 5. The CDR3 length is 15 residues. The germline V gene has CDR1 SNHLY and CDR2 FYNGKV (reference sequence). The sequenced CDR3 bases are TGTGCCAGCAGCTTGGGCAGGGGGCTAGGAAATACGCTCTAT. The encoded protein is CASSLGRGLGNTLY. The whole CDR3 protein is CASSLGRGLGNTLYF.

Of note for this clone: Genes here carry mouse names. The read ends 1 residue shy of where the CDR3 ends; the end is completed using the germline J gene. The chain has TRBV26 and TRBJ1-1; D is unclear. CDR1 KGHPV and CDR2 FQNQEV come from the germline V gene (reference sequence). Trimming took 4 bases from V and 0 from J, leaving 0 bases between them. The CDR3 extends over 11 amino acids. Incomplete CDR3 DNA: TGTGCCAGCAGTCAGAACACAGAAGTCTTC. Translating gives CASSQNTEVF. The complete CDR3 reads CASSQNTEVFF.

A note on this clone: The gene symbols are mouse symbols. Coverage ceases 1 residue before the CDR3 finishes, and the germline J gene fills in the end. The rearrangement joins TRBV2 to TRBJ2-4; perhaps TRBD1 as D (5 bases). The CDR3 is 16 residues long. Germline assignment: CDR1 LGHNA and CDR2 YSYQKL. Trimming shortened V by 1 base and J by 0 bases, and 11 bases separated the two germline ends. CDR3 in amino acids: CASSQAAGLSQNTLYF. CDR3 DNA (partial): TGTGCCAGCAGCCAAGCGGCAGGGCTCAGTCAAAACACCTTGTAC.

A single count supports this clone. Gene names and germline refer to mouse. The read comes to an end 1 residue before the CDR3 does, leaving the germline J gene to fill in the end. The V gene is TRBV23, the J gene TRBJ1-6; TRBD1 reflects the table's D call only, with no check against the DNA. TRBJ1-6 is noted as an ORF with a role that remains uncertain. This CDR3 has 15 residues. Germline V lookup: CDR1 KGHTA, CDR2 FQNQQP. CDR3 in amino acids: CSSSQSQGANSPLYF. CDR3 DNA, as far as it was read: TGCTCCAGCAGTCAATCGCAGGGGGCGAATTCGCCCCTCTAC.

In regard to this clone: Mouse gene names and germline throughout. Read sequence stops 1 residue before the CDR3 end, and the germline J gene provides the missing end. The chain has TRBV13-2 and TRBJ2-5; D is unresolved. CDR3 length equals 13 residues. V shed 2 bases and J shed 5 bases, with 9 bases lying between them. Germline V gene lookup returns CDR1 NNHNN and CDR2 SYGAGS (reference sequence). This chain's CDR3 is CASGEQRRDTQYF. The sequenced part of the CDR3 DNA is TGTGCCAGCGGTGAACAGAGGAGAGACACCCAGTAC.

Notes on this clone: Mouse gene names and germline throughout. The read finishes 1 residue shy of the CDR3 end, and the germline J gene is used to complete it. This chain links TRBV12-2 with TRBJ2-2, with no clear D. CDR3 length: 13 amino acids. The V end lost 4 bases, the J end lost 2 bases, and 7 bases lay between the germline ends. Germline V CDR1 and CDR2: SGHLS, HYDKME. CDR3 bases read: TGTGCCAGCTCCCCACATAACACCGGGCAGCTCTAC. This translates into CASSPHNTGQLY. In full, the CDR3 is CASSPHNTGQLYF.

As regards this clone: Each gene name is a mouse one. The read terminates 1 residue ahead of where the CDR3 ends, so the germline J gene completes it. The sample holds other DNA sequences that translate to the same CDR3. The chain recombines TRBV26 with TRBJ1-2, with 11 bases lining up with TRBD1. The CDR3 has 14 residues. V was clipped by 3 bases and J by 4 bases; unmatched bases: 1. Germline V lookup: CDR1 KGHPV, CDR2 FQNQEV (reference sequence). The CDR3 DNA, read in part, is TGTGCCAGCAGTCTAGGGACAGGGGGCTCCGACTACACC. Its protein is CASSLGTGGSDYT. In full, the CDR3 reads CASSLGTGGSDYTF.

Note on this clone: Gene names denote mouse genes. CDR3 DNA, as far as it was read: TGTGCCAGCAGCTTAGGGCCTAGTGCAGAAACGCTGTAT. It translates to CASSLGPSAETLY. The full CDR3 protein is CASSLGPSAETLYF. V and J are TRBV3 and TRBJ2-3; D is undetermined. Sequencing ends 1 residue short of the CDR3 end; the germline J gene provides the rest. Trimming left V 1 base short and J 0 bases short, with 5 bases between. Germline CDR1 is SNHLY and CDR2 is FYNGKV (reference sequence). CDR3 size: 14 residues.